This T cell receptor (beta chain) derives from a study of cytotoxic CD8 clonotypes in ibrutinib-treated CLL. Whole-study findings and limits: In sustained-remission versus progressing patients, sampling times differed. Baseline levels were approached again at progression, after clonality had risen at ibrutinib response.

With respect to this clone: Its antigen is as yet unknown.

Some clones are missing from TCRdb's copy, which holds only in-frame ones; the method was immunoSEQ multiplex PCR. The sample contains about 68,000 clones, 75% to 85% of which appear only once. V lost 2 bases and J lost 7, with 12 bases in between. The CDR3 consists of 14 residues. Germline CDR1 reads SGHRS; CDR2 reads YFSETQ. J is TRBJ2-2 and V is TRBV5-1; no clear D. Specimen: PBMCs, collected at disease progression, from a patient treated with ibrutinib. This TCR was recovered from a human donor with chronic lymphocytic leukemia. CDR3 residues: CASSLRTSGGELFF. In nucleotides, the CDR3 is TGCGCCAGCAGCTTAAGGACCTCGGGCGGGGAGCTGTTTTTT.